This TCR beta chain was retrieved from a study of T cells in Graves' hyperthyroidism and ophthalmopathy. Study-level points and caveats: Also found in blood were most expanded thyroid clonotypes above 0.001.

Researchers took RNA transcripts and amplified the TCR beta CDR3 regions from them. The HTBI primer set served for first-round RT-PCR of the TCR CDR3. TCRdb independently ran MiXCR on the multiplex PCR reads; one entry per CDR3 protein. The table records about 640,000 distinct CDR3 sequences, about 20% of them present only once. Trimming left V 5 bases short and J 5 bases short, with 13 bases between. Germline CDR1 is KGHSH and CDR2 is LQKENI. The CDR3 length is 14 residues. This clonotype was observed at least ten times. The antigen remains undetermined. Disease lasting under 3 months, a NOSPECS grade of at least 4, and a Clinical Activity Score of at least 3 were features of the ophthalmopathy patients. Diagnostic decisions used clinical symptoms, serum thyroxine and TRAb, thyroid ultrasound and orbital computed tomography.

The V and J genes are TRBV18 and TRBJ1-5, with a weak D call TRBD1 (6 bases). Material: blood. This clonotype was obtained from a man aged 30 to 45 with Graves' ophthalmopathy. CDR3 DNA sequence: TGTGCCAGCTCAGGGGGCCCAGGGGATCAGCCCCAGCATTTT. Its translation is CASSGGPGDQPQHF.